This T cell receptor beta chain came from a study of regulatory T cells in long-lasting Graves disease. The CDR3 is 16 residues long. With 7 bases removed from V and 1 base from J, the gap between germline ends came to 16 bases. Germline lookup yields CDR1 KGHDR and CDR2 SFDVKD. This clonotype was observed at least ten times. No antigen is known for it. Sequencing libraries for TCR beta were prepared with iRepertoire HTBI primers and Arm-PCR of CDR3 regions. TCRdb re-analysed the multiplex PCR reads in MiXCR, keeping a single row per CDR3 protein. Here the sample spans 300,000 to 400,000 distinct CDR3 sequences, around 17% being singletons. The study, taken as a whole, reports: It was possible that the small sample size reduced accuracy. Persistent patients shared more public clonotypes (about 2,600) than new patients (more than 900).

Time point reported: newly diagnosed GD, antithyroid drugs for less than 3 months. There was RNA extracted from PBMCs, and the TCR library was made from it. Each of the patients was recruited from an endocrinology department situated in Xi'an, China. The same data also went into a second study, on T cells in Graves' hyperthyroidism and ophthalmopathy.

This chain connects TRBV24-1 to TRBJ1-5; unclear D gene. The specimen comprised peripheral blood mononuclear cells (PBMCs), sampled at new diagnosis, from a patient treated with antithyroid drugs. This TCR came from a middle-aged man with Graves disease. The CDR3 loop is CATSEGPLRSNQPQHF. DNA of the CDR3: TGTGCCACCAGCGAAGGACCGCTCCGCAGCAATCAGCCCCAGCATTTT.